This paragraph reports one T cell receptor (beta chain). The antigen is unknown. Germline and genes here are mouse. The read halts 1 residue ahead of the CDR3 end, with the missing end drawn from the germline J gene. The table came from immunoSEQ multiplex PCR; TCRdb's copy has only in-frame clones and leaves some out. This sample carries 1,900 or so clones, 45% to 60% of them seen once, and the ten largest clones take roughly a quarter. The sample belongs to a study of tissue T cells after allogeneic stem cell transplantation. As for time point: mouse harvest day 14 after allogeneic transplant. Tail vein injection delivered 10^7 T-cell-depleted bone marrow cells and 10^6 splenic CD5+ T cells. B6 (H2b) cells into BALB/c (H2d) mice; tissues taken at day 7 or 14. Germline V gene sequence: CDR1 KGHPV, CDR2 FQNQEV (reference sequence). This CDR3 region has 15 residues. J was trimmed by 0 bases and V by 4 bases; bases with no gene match: 0.

Study outcomes and limitations: Anatomically similar tissues had similar TCR repertoires within each patient. In patients and mice, blood and spleen missed much of tissue repertoire.

The V and J genes are TRBV26 and TRBJ2-1; 10 nucleotides align to TRBD2. The material sequenced was lymph node tissue. The TCR comes from a female BALB/c mouse given C57BL/6 T cells with graft-versus-host disease after an allogeneic hematopoietic cell transplant. The CDR3 bases that were read are TGTGCCAGCAGTCGGGACTGGGGTAACTATGCTGAGCAGTTC. Protein: CASSRDWGNYAEQF. The complete CDR3 protein is CASSRDWGNYAEQFF.